Sequencing of this T cell receptor (beta chain) was carried out in a study of beta chain features in type 1 diabetes. Study context: Similarity in age, gender and cell yields was seen between patients and healthy donors. Study observations and caveats: No resolution was reached here on whether HLA type influences TCRB rearrangement.

With 10 bases clipped from V and 4 bases from J, the junction kept 6 bases outside the gene matches. This CDR3 has 13 residues. The germline V gene encodes CDR1 LNHDA and CDR2 SQIVND (reference sequence). Populations isolated by sorting all had purity greater than 95%. Every isolated RNA sample was fully reverse transcribed, so sequencing captured expressed TCRB transcripts. Profiling relied on immunoSEQ multiplex PCR, and the TCRdb table lists in-frame clones only, not all of them. The sample lists roughly 370,000 clones, 11% to 15% occurring once. Of note for this clone: What it binds is unknown.

This sequence joins TRBV19 and TRBJ1-5, with 8 bases fitting TRBD1. Source material: naive CD4+ T cells from blood. The sequence was collected from a young man in good health. CDR3 sequence reads: CATTRQGNQPQHF. Written as DNA, the CDR3 is TGTGCCACAACTCGACAGGGGAATCAGCCCCAGCATTTT.